This T cell receptor beta chain came from a study of T cell responses to AZD1222 COVID-19 vaccine. The table came from immunoSEQ multiplex PCR; TCRdb's copy has only in-frame clones and leaves some out. The table records 80,000 to 85,000 clones, 80% to 95% of them present only once. The CDR3 has 12 residues. From germline, CDR1 is MNHEY and CDR2 SMNVEV (reference sequence). Deletions cut 5 bases from V and 4 bases from J, with 3 bases between. The rearrangement uses TRBV27 and TRBJ1-6; D uncertain. The specimen was peripheral blood, collected 28 days after the second AZD1222 dose. The TCR comes from an adult who received the AZD1222 COVID-19 vaccine. Here the CDR3 DNA reads TGTGCCAGCAGTCCATATAATTCACCCCTCCACTTT. It specifies CASSPYNSPLHF.